This TCR beta chain was found in a study of neurological immune-mediated disorders. Study conclusions and caveats: CDR3 amino acid sequences found in expanded clones were never shared across subjects, suggesting private repertoires in all groups.

Ten or more counts support this clonotype. Its specificity is not known. The unsorted libraries were made from 2 million PBMCs kept at -80 C. The cDNA came from 5'RACE with 10-nucleotide random UMIs. Every sequencing run drew on 15-18 subjects and yielded over 200 million TCR-beta sequences. Using its own MiXCR run on the 5' RACE reads, TCRdb lists one record per CDR3 protein. The sample holds about 59,000 distinct CDR3 sequences, over 9.5% seen once. The sample consisted of PBMCs. The TCR sequence derives from a woman in her sixties with HTLV-1-associated myelopathy (HAM/TSP).

The CDR3: CASSSGTSQETQYF. The CDR3 DNA follows: TGCGCCAGCAGCTCGGGGACGTCGCAAGAGACCCAGTACTTC. The chain recombines TRBV5-1 with TRBJ2-5, with D possibly called TRBD1 or TRBD2 (5 bases each). This CDR3 spans 14 amino acids. Germline V gene sequence: CDR1 SGHRS, CDR2 YFSETQ. Trimming left V 3 bases short and J 2 bases short, with 11 bases between.